This T cell receptor (beta chain) was found in a study of T-cell reconstitution after alpha-beta-depleted transplantation in children. Unique molecular identifiers were incorporated when the TCRbeta library was constructed. Each CDR3 protein is one row after TCRdb ran MiXCR on the PCR reads. The repertoire consists of just over 200,000 distinct CDR3 sequences, with around 8.4% occurring once and the leading ten covering 35%. The CDR3 is 10 residues long. The V and J ends lost 8 bases and 7 bases respectively, with 8 bases between them. General study results and limits: The origin of high day-60 TCRbeta diversity in some patients lay in surviving recipient T cells and thymic progenitors. Reportedly, roughly two months post-transplant, alpha-beta T cells arose from several hundred expanded graft clones. Most T-cell counts and diversity one year after the transplant came from T cells that were newly produced.

This clonotype was observed at least ten times. The antigen is not known. Source: PBMCs, mostly from graft donor cells, taken 360 days after TCRalphabeta/CD19-depleted stem cell transplant. This clonotype was obtained from a male patient between 2 and 10 years old who had a stem cell transplant for acute myeloid leukemia, so the T cells may come from the graft donor. The V gene is TRBV12-3 or TRBV12-4, the J gene TRBJ2-5; D not certain. The CDR3 sequence is CASGPGTQYF. DNA of the CDR3: TGTGCCAGCGGCCCAGGGACCCAGTACTTC.